One and the same sample provided the 9 T cell receptor beta chains below, sequenced in a study of Ad26.COV2.S vaccination and SARS-CoV-2 variants. Treatment defined: 15 to 20 received Ad26.COV2.S at low or high dose, single or two shots; five or six received placebo; per-sample allocation not given. Day 63 following the first vaccine or placebo injection was when the samples were taken. Libraries were prepared by immunoSEQ multiplex PCR; TCRdb keeps only in-frame clonotypes and omits some of them. Of roughly 700,000 clones listed, about 90% are singletons. Here the sequenced sample was peripheral blood, taken in a trial of Ad26.COV2.S vaccine versus placebo. Every receptor here comes from a person aged 18-65 years who received the Ad26.COV2.S COVID-19 vaccine or a placebo.

The CDR3 DNA is TGTGCCAGCTCAGGAACGGATTCACCCCTCCACTTT. Protein: CASSGTDSPLHF. This sequence joins TRBV18 and TRBJ1-6; D is uncertain. Germline CDR1 and CDR2: KGHSH and LQKENI. V was shortened by 5 bases and J by 8 bases, with 7 bases between the two germline ends. The CDR3 has 12 residues. The complete variable domain, with remaining parts taken from reference TRBV18 and TRBJ1-6, reads NAGVMQNPRHLVRRRGQEARLRCSPMKGHSHVYWYRQLPEEGLKFMVYLQKENIIDESGMPKERFSAEFPKEGPSILRIQQVVRGDSAAYFCASSGTDSPLHFGNGTRLTVT.

J is TRBJ1-5 and V is TRBV19; weak D call: TRBD1 (5 bases). The germline V gene has CDR1 LNHDA and CDR2 SQIVND (reference sequence). Trimming stripped 5 bases from V and 4 bases from J, with 9 bases between. The CDR3 has 13 residues. CDR3: CASSPQGNQPQHF. The DNA of the CDR3 is TGTGCCAGTAGTCCGCAGGGTAATCAGCCCCAGCATTTT.

The V gene is TRBV20-1, the J gene TRBJ1-2; D unclear. This CDR3 is built from 14 residues. V was clipped by 3 bases and J by 3 bases, with 14 bases between them. CDR1 and CDR2 (germline): DFQATT, SNEGSKA (reference sequence). Here the CDR3 reads CSASLTGSDYGYTF. The CDR3 DNA sequence: TGCAGTGCTAGTCTTACGGGATCGGACTATGGCTACACCTTC.

This clone has more than one count but fewer than ten. The chain links TRBV10-1 to TRBJ2-2; maybe TRBD1 (6 bases). Trimming left V 3 bases short and J 0 bases short, with 11 bases between. The V gene's germline CDR1 is WNHNN and CDR2 SYGVQD (reference sequence). The CDR3 sequence is 16 residues long. CDR3 coding DNA: TGCGCCAGCAGTGATCCAGGGGCCTCGAACACCGGGGAGCTGTTTTTT. Its protein is CASSDPGASNTGELFF.

This chain connects TRBV7-9 to TRBJ1-4; D gene unclear. Trimming stripped 4 bases from V and 0 bases from J, with 6 bases between. CDR3 length equals 14 residues. Per germline, CDR1 SEHNR and CDR2 FQNEAQ (reference sequence). The CDR3 loop reads CASSSPATNEKLFF. CDR3 nucleotide sequence: TGTGCCAGCAGCTCCCCCGCAACTAATGAAAAACTGTTTTTT.

The chain carries TRBV9 and TRBJ1-5, with no clear D. V lost 4 bases, J lost 0 bases, and 5 bases lay in between. Germline V gene lookup returns CDR1 SGDLS and CDR2 YYNGEE. The CDR3 runs to 13 residues. The CDR3 spells CASSRSSNQPQHF. The DNA for the CDR3 is TGTGCCAGCAGCCGGTCTAGCAATCAGCCCCAGCATTTT.

The gene calls are TRBV7-3 and TRBJ2-3; TRBD2 agrees at 9 bases. The CDR3 totals 15 residues. V shed 5 bases and J 2 bases; nucleotides not matched to a gene: 5. Germline CDR1 SGHTA, CDR2 FQGTGA. For the CDR3, the DNA is TGTGCCAGCAGCCCCAAGCGGGGGGACACAGATACGCAGTATTTT. It is translated as CASSPKRGDTDTQYF. Filled out from reference TRBV7-3 and TRBJ2-3, the complete variable domain reads GAGVSQTPSNKVTEKGKYVELRCDPISGHTALYWYRQSLGQGPEFLIYFQGTGAADDSGLPNDRFFAVRPEGSVSTLKIQRTERGDSAVYLCASSPKRGDTDTQYFGPGTRLTVL.

The chain couples TRBV6-6 to TRBJ2-2; D gene uncertain. Trimming left V 2 bases short and J 0 bases short, with 10 bases between. Germline CDR1 MNHNY, CDR2 SVGAGI (reference sequence). This CDR3 spans 16 amino acids. The CDR3 DNA is TGTGCCAGCAGTTACGTATGGGTGACGAACACCGGGGAGCTGTTTTTT. Its translation is CASSYVWVTNTGELFF.

As regards this clone: This specimen includes other DNA sequences encoding the same CDR3. V and J are TRBV5-1 and TRBJ1-5; D is ambiguous. V gave up 0 bases and J gave up 4 bases, with 11 bases separating them. Germline CDR1 SGHRS, CDR2 YFSETQ. The CDR3 has 15 residues. CDR3 amino acids: CASSLAPGSNQPQHF. The CDR3 nucleotides read TGCGCCAGCAGCTTGGCCCCGGGTTCTAATCAGCCCCAGCATTTT.